The 17 T cell receptor beta chains reported below all come from one sample, sequenced in a study of blood T cell repertoires in COVID-19 (dated by TCRdb to about 2020). Preparation of the library involved the immunoSEQ multiplex PCR assay. Imported from immuneACCESS, the table was reduced by TCRdb to in-frame sequences with V and J called. These copies leave out some clones; in studies compared against another copy, an unresolved V gene accounts for under half, and the cause of the remainder is not known. The sample table shows 110,000 or so clones, and about 88% are seen once. The ten largest make up around 3.3% of the sample. The sequenced material came from peripheral blood. The receptor set was obtained from a man in his forties with acute or convalescent COVID-19.

The chain employs TRBV6-2 or TRBV6-3 and TRBJ2-7; weak D call: TRBD1 (5 bases). CDR3 size: 14 residues. V was pared by 0 bases and J by 2 bases, with 8 bases between. Germline CDR1 is MNHEY and CDR2 is SVGEGT. This CDR3 is CASSYSGDPYEQYF. The DNA of the CDR3 is TGTGCCAGCAGTTACTCAGGGGATCCCTACGAGCAGTACTTC.

V is TRBV11-2 and J is TRBJ2-7, with D tentatively TRBD1 (5 bases). Germline CDR1 SGHAT, CDR2 FQNNGV. The CDR3 covers 15 residues. Trimming cost V 0 bases and J 1 base, with 10 bases left between them. CDR3 DNA sequence: TGTGCCAGCAGCTTAGAGGGCGCAGGGTCCTACGAGCAGTACTTC. Its translation is CASSLEGAGSYEQYF. Full variable domain (remainder filled in from reference TRBV11-2 and TRBJ2-7): EAGVAQSPRYKIIEKRQSVAFWCNPISGHATLYWYQQILGQGPKLLIQFQNNGVVDDSQLPKDRFSAERLKGVDSTLKIQPAKLEDSAVYLCASSLEGAGSYEQYFGPGTRLTVT.

The chain combines TRBV4-1 with TRBJ1-4; maybe TRBD1 (5 bases). The germline V and J ends were trimmed by 3 bases and 9 bases, with 17 bases remaining between them. Germline CDR1 reads MGHRA; CDR2 reads YSYEKL. The length of the CDR3 is 15 residues. The CDR3 bases are TGCGCCAGCAGCCAGAAACAGGCCACGATGAAAAAACTGTTTTTT. Amino acids: CASSQKQATMKKLFF.

The V and J genes are TRBV2 and TRBJ2-6; TRBD1 matches at 10 bases. This CDR3 has 20 amino acids. The trim removed 3 bases at V and 0 bases at J, leaving 11 bases unmatched. Germline lookup yields CDR1 SNHLY and CDR2 FYNNEI. The CDR3 region is CASSDFLYDRGLSGANVLTF. CDR3 nucleotides: TGTGCCAGCAGTGACTTCCTGTATGACAGGGGGCTCTCTGGGGCCAACGTCCTGACTTTC.

The genes are TRBV7-8 and TRBJ1-4, with 7 nucleotides matching TRBD1. J was trimmed by 4 bases and V by 5 bases; bases with no gene match: 4. Germline CDR1 SGHVS, CDR2 FQNEAQ. The CDR3 runs 14 residues. The CDR3 loop is CASSPGQSNEKLFF. CDR3 in DNA: TGTGCCAGCAGCCCGGGACAGAGTAATGAAAAACTGTTTTTT.

The count of this clone is one. The chain recombines TRBV4-2 with TRBJ2-2; TRBD2 matches at 16 bases. This CDR3 is built from 20 residues. Per the germline V gene, CDR1 is LGHNA and CDR2 is YNFKEQ. V lost 0 bases and J lost 6; bases outside the gene matches: 10. The DNA of the CDR3 is TGTGCCAGCAGCCAAGATCGCGGGACTAGCGGGGGGGCAAAAGCCGGGGAGCTGTTTTTT. Amino acids: CASSQDRGTSGGAKAGELFF.

A word on this clone: This sample also contains other DNA sequences that code for the same CDR3. The V call is TRBV2, the J call TRBJ2-1, with 9 nucleotides matching TRBD1. Trimming at V came to 5 bases and at J to 2 bases, leaving 4 bases not matched to a gene. CDR1 and CDR2 (germline): SNHLY, FYNNEI. This CDR3 region has 15 residues. CDR3 nucleotides: TGTGCCAGCAGTTCGGGGACAGGGACCTACAATGAGCAGTTCTTC. Protein: CASSSGTGTYNEQFF.

This clone was recorded a few times. This chain joins TRBV19 and TRBJ2-3; TRBD2 might be the D (6 bases). Trimming left V 6 bases short and J 1 base short, with 8 bases between. This CDR3 has 13 residues. CDR1 is LNHDA and CDR2 is SQIVND in the germline V gene (reference sequence). The CDR3 loop reads CASRGGGTDTQYF. The CDR3 bases are TGTGCCAGTAGAGGAGGGGGCACAGATACGCAGTATTTT.

This chain uses TRBV6-6 with TRBJ1-2; 7 bases line up with TRBD1. The CDR3 consists of 14 residues. The germline gives CDR1 MNHNY, CDR2 SVGAGI (reference sequence). After removal of 2 bases from V and 5 bases from J, the junction contained 5 bases not matched to a gene. The CDR3 nucleotides are TGTGCCAGCAGTTACGCGGGACAGCTTTATGGCTACACCTTC. The encoded protein is CASSYAGQLYGYTF.

This sequence joins TRBV5-1 and TRBJ2-2, with D maybe TRBD1 (6 bases). The CDR3 has 15 amino acids. Trimming shortened V by 1 base and J by 7 bases, and 14 bases separated the two germline ends. The V gene's germline CDR1 is SGHRS and CDR2 YFSETQ. The CDR3 reads CASSLTNPGHGELFF. Written as DNA, the CDR3 is TGCGCCAGCAGCTTGACCAACCCGGGACACGGGGAGCTGTTTTTT.

This clone occurred once. The gene calls are TRBV11-2 and TRBJ2-7; TRBD1 agrees at 7 bases. The CDR3 contains 15 residues. Losses at the gene ends were 4 bases for V and 4 bases for J; bases not matched to a gene: 10. Germline values: CDR1 SGHAT, CDR2 FQNNGV. The CDR3 region is CASSSPYRGRYEQYF. CDR3 coding DNA: TGTGCCAGCAGCTCCCCATACAGGGGTCGGTACGAGCAGTACTTC.

Comments on this clone: The germline gene is not matched at one end of the junction; a read error may be the cause. The V gene is TRBV6-5, the J gene TRBJ2-3; possibly TRBD1 for D (6 bases). Per the germline V gene, CDR1 is MNHEY and CDR2 is SVGAGI. The CDR3 totals 14 residues. The CDR3 DNA reads as TGTGTCAGCAGGCAAAAAATCCAGGGGGATACGCAGTATTTT. This gives the protein CVSRQKIQGDTQYF.

This clone was counted a few times. The chain carries TRBV30 and TRBJ2-1; TRBD2 matches 13 bases. This CDR3 region has 15 residues. Germline V CDR1 and CDR2: GTSNPN, SVGIG (reference sequence). V was pared by 1 base and J by 6 bases, with 3 bases of the junction left unmatched. This CDR3 reads CAWSGTSGGLNEQFF. CDR3 in DNA: TGTGCCTGGAGTGGGACTAGCGGGGGACTCAATGAGCAGTTCTTC. Based on the CDR3 plus reference TRBV30 and TRBJ2-1, the full variable domain is SQTIHQWPATLVQPVGSPLSLECTVEGTSNPNLYWYRQAAGRGLQLLFYSVGIGQISSEVPQNLSASRPQDRQFILSSKKLLLSDSGFYLCAWSGTSGGLNEQFFGPGTRLTVL.

The chain recombines TRBV5-6 with TRBJ2-5; TRBD1 aligns across 8 bases. Germline loops: CDR1 SGHDT, CDR2 YYEEEE. The CDR3 has 16 residues. V trimming: 1 base; J trimming: 5 bases; junction bases outside the gene matches: 10. The DNA of the CDR3 is TGTGCCAGCAGCTTGTCTACAGGGGGTCTTGTTGAGACCCAGTACTTC. Amino acids: CASSLSTGGLVETQYF.

J is TRBJ2-2 and V is TRBV19, with a weak D call TRBD1 (5 bases). The germline gives CDR1 LNHDA, CDR2 SQIVND (reference sequence). V dropped 1 base and J dropped 3 bases, with 9 bases sitting between them. The CDR3 has 15 amino acids. CDR3 coding DNA: TGTGCCAGTAGTATAGGGCAGGGTCACACCGGGGAGCTGTTTTTT. Translation gives CASSIGQGHTGELFF.

This clone was counted between two and nine times. The CDR3 DNA reads TGTGCCAGCCGAACTGACAGGGCGAGCTCTGGAAACACCATATATTTT. This codes for CASRTDRASSGNTIYF. The chain recombines TRBV2 with TRBJ1-3, with 7 bases that match TRBD1. The CDR3 has 16 residues. V lost 8 bases, J lost 0 bases, and 10 bases stayed unmatched. Germline lookup yields CDR1 SNHLY and CDR2 FYNNEI. The full variable domain, in which reference TRBV2 and TRBJ1-3 provide the parts outside the CDR3, is EPEVTQTPSHQVTQMGQEVILRCVPISNHLYFYWYRQILGQKVEFLVSFYNNEISEKSEIFDDQFSVERPDGSNFTLKIRSTKLEDSAMYFCASRTDRASSGNTIYFGEGSWLTVV.

The rearrangement joins TRBV7-3 to TRBJ2-3; 8 bases match TRBD2. The CDR3 totals 16 residues. J gave up 1 base and V 1 base, and 4 bases lay outside the gene matches. CDR1 and CDR2 from the germline V gene are SGHTA and FQGTGA. The CDR3 nucleotides are TGTGCCAGCAGCTTAAGGGCGGGGGGCCGCACAGATACGCAGTATTTT. Translated, it gives CASSLRAGGRTDTQYF.